This TCR beta chain was recorded in a study of T cell responses to AZD1222 COVID-19 vaccine. The study's findings and limits: Reports indicate that nearly half of spike-specific TCRs are directed at unmutated variant regions. The donors showed a predominance of white British ancestry and of females, with possible underestimation of clonal diversity.

Method: immunoSEQ multiplex PCR; TCRdb's copy keeps in-frame clones and lacks some. The sample holds some 130,000 clones, approximately 88% seen once. The CDR3 is 15 residues long. The V end lost 3 bases, the J end lost 0 bases, and 10 bases lay between the germline ends. The germline V gene encodes CDR1 LNHDA and CDR2 SQIVND (reference sequence). About this clone itself: Its antigen is not known.

The V and J genes are TRBV19 and TRBJ2-3, with D perhaps matching TRBD1 (5 bases). The sequence derives from an adult in good health. Specimen: peripheral blood, collected on day 0 of AZD1222 vaccination. The DNA for the CDR3 is TGTGCCAGTAGTATGGTCCAGGGCAGCACAGATACGCAGTATTTT. Translating it yields CASSMVQGSTDTQYF.